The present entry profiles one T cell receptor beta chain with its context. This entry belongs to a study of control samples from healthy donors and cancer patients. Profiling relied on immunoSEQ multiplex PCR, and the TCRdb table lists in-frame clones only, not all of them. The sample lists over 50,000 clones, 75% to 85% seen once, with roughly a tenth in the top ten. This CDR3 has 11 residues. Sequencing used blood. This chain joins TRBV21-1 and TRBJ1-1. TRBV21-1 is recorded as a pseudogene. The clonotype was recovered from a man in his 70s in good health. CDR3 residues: CASRRNTEAFF. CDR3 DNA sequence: TGTGCCAGCAGAAGAAACACTGAAGCTTTCTTT.